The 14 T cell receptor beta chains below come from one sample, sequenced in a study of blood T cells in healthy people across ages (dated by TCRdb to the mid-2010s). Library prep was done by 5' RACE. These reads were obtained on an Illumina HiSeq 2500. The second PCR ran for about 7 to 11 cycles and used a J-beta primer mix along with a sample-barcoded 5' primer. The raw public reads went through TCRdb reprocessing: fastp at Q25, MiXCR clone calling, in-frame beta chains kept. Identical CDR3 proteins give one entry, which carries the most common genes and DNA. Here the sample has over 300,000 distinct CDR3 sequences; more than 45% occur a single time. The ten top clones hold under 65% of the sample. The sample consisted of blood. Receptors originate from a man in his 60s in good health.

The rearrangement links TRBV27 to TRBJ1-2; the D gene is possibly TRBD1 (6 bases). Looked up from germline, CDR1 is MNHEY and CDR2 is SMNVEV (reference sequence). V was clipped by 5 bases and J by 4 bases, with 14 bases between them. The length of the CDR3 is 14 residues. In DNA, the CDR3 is TGTGCCAGCAGTCTTAACAGGGAGACCTATGGCTACACCTTC. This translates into CASSLNRETYGYTF.

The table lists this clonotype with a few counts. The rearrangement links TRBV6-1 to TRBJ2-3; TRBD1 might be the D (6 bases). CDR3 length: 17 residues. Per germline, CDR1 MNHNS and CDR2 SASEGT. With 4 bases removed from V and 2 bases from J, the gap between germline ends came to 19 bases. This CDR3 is CASSGPQRGSPTDTQYF. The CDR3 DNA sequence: TGTGCCAGCAGTGGCCCCCAAAGGGGGTCCCCCACAGATACGCAGTATTTT.

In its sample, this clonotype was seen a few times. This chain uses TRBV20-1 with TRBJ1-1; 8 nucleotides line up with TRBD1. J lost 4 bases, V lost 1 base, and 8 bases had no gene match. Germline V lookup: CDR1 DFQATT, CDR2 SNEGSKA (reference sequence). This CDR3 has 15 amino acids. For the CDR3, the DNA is TGCAGTGCTAGAGGCAGACAGGGGATCGGCACTGAAGCTTTCTTT. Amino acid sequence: CSARGRQGIGTEAFF.

The CDR3 DNA follows: TGTGCCAGCAGTGAAACGGGAGGGCGTGAAGCTTTCTTT. It yields the protein CASSETGGREAFF. The chain links TRBV6-1 to TRBJ1-1, with D hard to call. The CDR3 sequence is 13 residues long. The germline V gene has CDR1 MNHNS and CDR2 SASEGT. V was trimmed by 2 bases and J by 7 bases, leaving 11 bases between them.

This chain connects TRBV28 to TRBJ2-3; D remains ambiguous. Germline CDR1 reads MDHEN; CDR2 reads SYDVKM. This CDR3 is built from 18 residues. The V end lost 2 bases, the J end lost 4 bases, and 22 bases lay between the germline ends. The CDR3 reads CASSLVGQQGMGSDTQYF. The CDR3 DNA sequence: TGTGCCAGCAGTTTAGTGGGCCAACAAGGGATGGGGTCAGATACGCAGTATTTT.

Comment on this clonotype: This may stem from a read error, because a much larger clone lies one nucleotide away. The CDR3 spells CAGSERGRGETQYF. In DNA form, the CDR3 reads TGTGCCGGCAGTGAAAGGGGCCGGGGAGAGACCCAGTACTTC. The chain is built from TRBV6-1 and TRBJ2-5; D assignment may be TRBD1 or TRBD2 (5 bases each). Germline values: CDR1 MNHNS, CDR2 SASEGT. The CDR3 is 14 amino acids.

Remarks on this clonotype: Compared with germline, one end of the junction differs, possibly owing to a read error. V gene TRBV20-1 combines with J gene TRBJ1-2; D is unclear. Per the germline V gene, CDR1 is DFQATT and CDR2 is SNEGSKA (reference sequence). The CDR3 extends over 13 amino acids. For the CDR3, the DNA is TGCGGTGCTAGATCCGCCTCGGGCTATGGCTACACCTTC. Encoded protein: CGARSASGYGYTF.

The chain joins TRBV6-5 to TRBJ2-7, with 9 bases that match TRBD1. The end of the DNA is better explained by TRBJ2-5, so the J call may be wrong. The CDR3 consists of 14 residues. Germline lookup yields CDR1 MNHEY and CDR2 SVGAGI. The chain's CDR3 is CASSSRTGAKTQYF. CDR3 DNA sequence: TGTGCCAGCAGTTCCCGGACAGGGGCCAAGACCCAGTACTTC.

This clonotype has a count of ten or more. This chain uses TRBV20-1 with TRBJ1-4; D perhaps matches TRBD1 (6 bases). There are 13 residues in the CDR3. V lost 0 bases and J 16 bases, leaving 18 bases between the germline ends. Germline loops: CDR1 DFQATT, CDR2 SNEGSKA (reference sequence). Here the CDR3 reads CSARDSETGSRFF. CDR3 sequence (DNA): TGCAGTGCTAGAGATTCAGAGACAGGATCAAGGTTTTTT.

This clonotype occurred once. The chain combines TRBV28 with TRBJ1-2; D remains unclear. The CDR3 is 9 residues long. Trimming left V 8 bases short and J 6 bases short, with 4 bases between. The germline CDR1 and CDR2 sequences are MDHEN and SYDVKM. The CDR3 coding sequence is TGTGCCAGCGGGAATGGCTACACCTTC. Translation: CASGNGYTF.

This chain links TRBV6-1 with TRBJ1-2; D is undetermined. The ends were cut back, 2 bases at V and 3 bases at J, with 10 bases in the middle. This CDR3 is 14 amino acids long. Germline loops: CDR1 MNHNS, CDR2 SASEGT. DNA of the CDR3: TGTGCCAGCAGTGAATCCGGGTTCGACTATGGCTACACCTTC. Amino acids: CASSESGFDYGYTF.

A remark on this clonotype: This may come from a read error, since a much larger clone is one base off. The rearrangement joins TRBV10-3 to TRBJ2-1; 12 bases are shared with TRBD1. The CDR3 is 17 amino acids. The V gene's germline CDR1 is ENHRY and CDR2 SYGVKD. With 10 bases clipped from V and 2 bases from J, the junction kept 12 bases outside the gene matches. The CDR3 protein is CATTGTGGSSTYNEQFF. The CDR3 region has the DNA TGTGCCACCACCGGGACAGGGGGCAGCAGCACCTACAATGAGCAGTTCTTC.

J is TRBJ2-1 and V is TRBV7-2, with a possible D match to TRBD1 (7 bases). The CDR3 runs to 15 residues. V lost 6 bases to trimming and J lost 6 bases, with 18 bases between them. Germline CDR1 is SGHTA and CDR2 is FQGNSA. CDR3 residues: CASSSVGGQTNEQFF. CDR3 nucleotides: TGTGCCAGCAGTTCCGTCGGGGGACAGACCAATGAGCAGTTCTTC.

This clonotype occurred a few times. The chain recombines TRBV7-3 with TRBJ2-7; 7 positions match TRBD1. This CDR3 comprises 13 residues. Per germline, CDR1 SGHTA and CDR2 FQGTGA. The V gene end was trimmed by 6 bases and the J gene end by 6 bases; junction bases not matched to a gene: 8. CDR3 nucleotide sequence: TGTGCCAGCAGTACCAAGGGGGCTGGCGAGCAGTACTTC. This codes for CASSTKGAGEQYF.